This T cell receptor (beta chain) was sequenced for a study of blood T cell repertoires in COVID-19. Study context: The United States, Italy and Spain supplied acute and convalescent COVID-19 samples.

The table lists this clone with a few counts. The V and J ends lost 0 bases and 7 bases, in that order; junction bases with no gene match: 0. The CDR3 is 13 amino acids. Sequencing was performed with immunoSEQ multiplex PCR; in TCRdb, only in-frame clones are kept and a portion is missing. The sample has about 250,000 clones; 87% are singletons. The receptor was isolated from a man aged 18 to 29 with active or convalescent COVID-19. Sequencing input: peripheral blood. The chain combines TRBV12-3 or TRBV12-4 with TRBJ2-1, with TRBD2 matching 7 bases. The CDR3 region has the DNA TGTGCCAGCAGTTTAGCGGGAGGGAATGAGCAGTTCTTC. It yields the protein CASSLAGGNEQFF.